The entry that follows covers one T cell receptor beta chain sequence. This sample stems from a study of blood T cell repertoires in COVID-19. At the level of the study: COVID-19 samples from acute and convalescent phases originated in the United States, Italy and Spain.

V dropped 1 base and J dropped 3 bases, with 13 bases sitting between them. The length of the CDR3 is 16 residues. Germline loops: CDR1 SGHRS, CDR2 YFSETQ. Original handling: Reference gene primer amplification yielded estimated nucleated cell counts. Generated by immunoSEQ multiplex PCR, the TCRdb table keeps only in-frame clones and is missing some. Clone size and V and J calls were adopted from that table, with D and trimming inferred from the DNA. Of 270,000 or so clones listed, approximately 87% were seen once; the top ten hold roughly 8.6%. V is TRBV5-1 and J is TRBJ2-2, with TRBD2 as a possible D gene (6 bases). The specimen was peripheral blood. The sequence came from a human donor in a cohort sampled during active COVID-19. The CDR3: CASSLIGGWDTGELFF. The CDR3 DNA follows: TGCGCCAGCAGCTTGATTGGAGGGTGGGACACCGGGGAGCTGTTTTTT.